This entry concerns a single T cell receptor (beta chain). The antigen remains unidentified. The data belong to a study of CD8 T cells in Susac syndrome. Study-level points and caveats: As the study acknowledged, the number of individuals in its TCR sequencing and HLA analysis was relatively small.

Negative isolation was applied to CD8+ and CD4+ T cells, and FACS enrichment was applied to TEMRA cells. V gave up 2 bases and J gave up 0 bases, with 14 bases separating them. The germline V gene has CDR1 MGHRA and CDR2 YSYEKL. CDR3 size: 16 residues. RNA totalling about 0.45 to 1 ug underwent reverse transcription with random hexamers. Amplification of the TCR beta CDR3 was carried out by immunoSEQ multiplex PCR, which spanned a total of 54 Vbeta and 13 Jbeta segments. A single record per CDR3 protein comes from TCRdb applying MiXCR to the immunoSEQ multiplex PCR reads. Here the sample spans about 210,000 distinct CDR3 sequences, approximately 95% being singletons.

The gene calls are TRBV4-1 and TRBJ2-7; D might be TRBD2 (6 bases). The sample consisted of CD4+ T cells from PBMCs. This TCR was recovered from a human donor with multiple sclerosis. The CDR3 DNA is TGCGCCAGCAGCCAAAACCCATCGGGGGTCTCCTACGAGCAGTACTTC. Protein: CASSQNPSGVSYEQYF.